This T cell receptor (beta chain) derives from a study of shared clonotypes between healthy human individuals. Whole-study findings and limits: A reduction in generation probabilities was seen for non-shared clonotypes relative to those shared by all four donors. Clonotype sharing among donors was thought likely to change with sequencing depth.

It was CD45RO-negative cells, positively selected for CCR7, that made up naive CD8 cells, with terminally differentiated effector memory CD45RA+ cells excluded. The donor population consisted of healthy HIV-negative adults with no recent acute infections or vaccinations. This clone appeared a single time. Its matching antigen is unknown. Germline V gene lookup returns CDR1 SEHNR and CDR2 FQNEAQ (reference sequence). Trimming shortened V by 4 bases and J by 1 base, and 19 bases separated the two germline ends. The CDR3 is made up of 18 amino acids. Repertoires were generated with immunoSEQ multiplex PCR, while TCRdb's copy carries only in-frame clones and drops some. The sample includes some 2 million clones, approximately 95% of them seen just once.

J is TRBJ2-2 and V is TRBV7-9; the D is unclear. This clonotype was obtained from a man aged 18 to 30 in good health. Specimen: naive CD8+ T cells sorted from blood. The CDR3, as DNA: TGTGCCAGCAGCTCCAAAAAGACGGCCTTGAAGAACACCGGGGAGCTGTTTTTT. Its translation: CASSSKKTALKNTGELFF.